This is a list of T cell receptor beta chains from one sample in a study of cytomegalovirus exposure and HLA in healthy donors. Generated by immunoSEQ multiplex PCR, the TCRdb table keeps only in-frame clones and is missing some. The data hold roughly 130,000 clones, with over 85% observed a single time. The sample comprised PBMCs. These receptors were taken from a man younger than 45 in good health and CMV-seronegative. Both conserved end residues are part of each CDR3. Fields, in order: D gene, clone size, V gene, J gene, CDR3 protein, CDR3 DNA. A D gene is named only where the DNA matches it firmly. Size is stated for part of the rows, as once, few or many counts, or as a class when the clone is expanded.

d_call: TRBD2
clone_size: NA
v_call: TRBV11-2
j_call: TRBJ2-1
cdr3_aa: CASSSLAGGRNLEQFF
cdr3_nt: TGTGCCAGCAGCTCACTAGCGGGGGGACGGAATTTAGAGCAGTTCTTC

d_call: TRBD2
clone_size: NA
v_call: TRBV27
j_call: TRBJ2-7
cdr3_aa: CASSDGSSGTYEQYF
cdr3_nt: TGTGCCAGCAGCGACGGCTCTAGCGGTACCTACGAGCAGTACTTC

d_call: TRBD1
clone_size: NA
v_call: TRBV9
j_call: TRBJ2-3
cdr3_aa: CASSGYRGGTDTQYF
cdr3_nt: TGTGCCAGCAGCGGCTACAGGGGGGGCACAGATACGCAGTATTTT

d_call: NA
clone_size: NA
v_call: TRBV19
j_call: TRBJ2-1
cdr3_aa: CASSIVLLTYNEQFF
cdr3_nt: TGTGCCAGTAGTATTGTACTACTCACCTACAATGAGCAGTTCTTC

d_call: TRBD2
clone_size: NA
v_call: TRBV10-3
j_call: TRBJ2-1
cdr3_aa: CAIKGGLAAEQFF
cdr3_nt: TGTGCCATCAAAGGGGGACTAGCAGCTGAGCAGTTCTTC

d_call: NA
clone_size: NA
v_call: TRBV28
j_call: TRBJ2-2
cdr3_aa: CASSSDTTGELFF
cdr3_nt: TGTGCCAGCAGTTCGGACACCACCGGGGAGCTGTTTTTT

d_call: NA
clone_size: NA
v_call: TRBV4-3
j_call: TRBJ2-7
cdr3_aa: CASSREKQGEDLSYEQYF
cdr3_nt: TGCGCCAGCAGCCGGGAGAAGCAGGGGGAGGACCTCTCCTACGAGCAGTACTTC

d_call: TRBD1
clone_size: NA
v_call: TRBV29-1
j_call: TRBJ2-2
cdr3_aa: CSVELWTGNTGELFF
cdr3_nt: TGCAGCGTTGAACTATGGACAGGGAACACCGGGGAGCTGTTTTTT

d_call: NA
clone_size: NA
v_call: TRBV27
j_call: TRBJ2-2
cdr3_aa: CASSLWATGSGELFF
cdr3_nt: TGTGCCAGCAGTTTATGGGCTACCGGATCCGGGGAGCTGTTTTTT

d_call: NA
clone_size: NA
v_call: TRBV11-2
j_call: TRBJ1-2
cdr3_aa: CASSPTDSPYGYTF
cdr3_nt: TGTGCCAGCAGCCCGACCGACAGTCCCTATGGCTACACCTTC

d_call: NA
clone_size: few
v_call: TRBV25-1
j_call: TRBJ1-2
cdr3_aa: CASSDWAGYTF
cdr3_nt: TGTGCCAGCAGTGATTGGGCTGGCTACACCTTC

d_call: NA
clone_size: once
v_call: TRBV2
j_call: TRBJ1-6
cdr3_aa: CASRLDWNSPLHF
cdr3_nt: TGTGCCAGCAGATTAGACTGGAATTCACCCCTCCACTTT

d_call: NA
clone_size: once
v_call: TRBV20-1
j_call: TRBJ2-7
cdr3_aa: CSAKTNYEQYF
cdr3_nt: TGCAGTGCAAAGACAAACTACGAGCAGTACTTC

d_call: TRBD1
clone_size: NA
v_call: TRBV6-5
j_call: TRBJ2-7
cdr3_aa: CASTIDRGSGEQYF
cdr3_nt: TGTGCCAGCACTATCGACAGGGGATCGGGCGAGCAGTACTTC

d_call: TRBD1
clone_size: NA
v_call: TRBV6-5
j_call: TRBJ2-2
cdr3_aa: CASNHDRGTGELFF
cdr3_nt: TGTGCCAGCAACCACGACAGGGGCACCGGGGAGCTGTTTTTT

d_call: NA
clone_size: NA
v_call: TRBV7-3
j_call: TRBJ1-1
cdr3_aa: CASSPTGEAFF
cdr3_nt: TGTGCCAGCAGCCCCACAGGTGAAGCTTTCTTT

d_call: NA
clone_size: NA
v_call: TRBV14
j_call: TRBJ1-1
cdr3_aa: CASSSAPEAFF
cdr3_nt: TGTGCCAGCAGTTCCGCGCCTGAAGCTTTCTTT

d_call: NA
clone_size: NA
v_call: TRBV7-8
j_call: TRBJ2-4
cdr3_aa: CASSLAPKGPLAKNIQYF
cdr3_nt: TGTGCCAGCAGCTTAGCACCGAAGGGGCCCCTAGCCAAAAACATTCAGTACTTC

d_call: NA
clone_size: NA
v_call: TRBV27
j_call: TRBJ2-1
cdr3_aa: CASSFSEIYNEQFF
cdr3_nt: TGTGCCAGCAGTTTTTCCGAGATTTACAATGAGCAGTTCTTC

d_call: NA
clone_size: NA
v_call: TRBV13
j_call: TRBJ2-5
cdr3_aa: CASSFFRDNQETQYF
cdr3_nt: TGTGCCAGCAGCTTCTTCCGGGACAACCAAGAGACCCAGTACTTC

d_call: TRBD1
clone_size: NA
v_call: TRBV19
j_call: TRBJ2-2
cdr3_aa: CASSPQGANTGELFF
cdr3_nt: TGTGCCAGTAGCCCACAGGGGGCGAACACCGGGGAGCTGTTTTTT

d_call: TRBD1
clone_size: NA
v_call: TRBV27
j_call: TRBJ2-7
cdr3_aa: CASTDRGPPYEQYF
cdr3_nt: TGTGCCAGCACCGACAGGGGGCCCCCCTACGAGCAGTACTTC

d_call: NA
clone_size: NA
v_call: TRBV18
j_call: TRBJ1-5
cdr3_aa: CASSPKSGYSNQPQHF
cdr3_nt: TGTGCCAGCTCACCAAAATCAGGATATAGCAATCAGCCCCAGCATTTT

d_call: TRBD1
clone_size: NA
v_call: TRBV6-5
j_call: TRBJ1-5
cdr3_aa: CASSPDRVNQPQHF
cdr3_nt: TGTGCCAGCAGTCCGGACAGGGTCAATCAGCCCCAGCATTTT

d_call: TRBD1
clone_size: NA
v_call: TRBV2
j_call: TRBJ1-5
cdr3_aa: CASSRDRALNQPQHF
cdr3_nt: TGTGCCAGCAGCCGGGACAGGGCTCTTAATCAGCCCCAGCATTTT

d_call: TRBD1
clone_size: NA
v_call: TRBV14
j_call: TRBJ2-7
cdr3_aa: CASSRPGTGFYEQYF
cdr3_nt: TGTGCCAGCAGTAGACCCGGGACAGGGTTTTACGAGCAGTACTTC

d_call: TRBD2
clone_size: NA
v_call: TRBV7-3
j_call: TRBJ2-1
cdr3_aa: CASSLRLAGNNEQFF
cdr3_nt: TGTGCCAGCAGCTTAAGGCTAGCGGGGAACAATGAGCAGTTCTTC

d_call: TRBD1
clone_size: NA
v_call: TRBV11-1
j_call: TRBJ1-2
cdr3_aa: CASSSSTGGRGYTF
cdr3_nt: TGTGCCAGCAGCTCGTCGACAGGGGGCCGTGGCTACACCTTC

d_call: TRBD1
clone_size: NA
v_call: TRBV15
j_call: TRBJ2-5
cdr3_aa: CATSREGQARETQYF
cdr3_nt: TGTGCCACCAGCAGAGAGGGACAGGCTAGGGAGACCCAGTACTTC

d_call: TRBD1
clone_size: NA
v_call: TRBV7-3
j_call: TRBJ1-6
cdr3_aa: CASSLRHGTGFSPLHF
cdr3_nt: TGTGCCAGCAGCTTACGGCACGGGACAGGGTTTTCACCCCTCCACTTT

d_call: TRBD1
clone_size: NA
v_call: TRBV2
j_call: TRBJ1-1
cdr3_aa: CASRGTGWNTEAFF
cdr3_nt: TGTGCCAGCCGCGGGACAGGATGGAACACTGAAGCTTTCTTT

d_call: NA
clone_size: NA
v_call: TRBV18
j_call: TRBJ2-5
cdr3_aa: CASSPGEGLMTQYF
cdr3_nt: TGTGCCAGCTCACCAGGCGAGGGCCTAATGACCCAGTACTTC

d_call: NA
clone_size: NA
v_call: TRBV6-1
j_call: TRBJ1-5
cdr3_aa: CASTSWGGNQPQHF
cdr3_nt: TGTGCCAGCACCTCGTGGGGGGGCAATCAGCCCCAGCATTTT

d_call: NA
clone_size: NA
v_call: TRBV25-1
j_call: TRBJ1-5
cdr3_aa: CASSEGRSNQPQHF
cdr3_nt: TGTGCCAGCAGTGAGGGGCGGTCAAATCAGCCCCAGCATTTT

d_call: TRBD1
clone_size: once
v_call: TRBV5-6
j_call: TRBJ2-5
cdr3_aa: CASSPDRGLQETQYF
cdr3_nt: TGTGCCAGCAGCCCGGACAGGGGGCTTCAAGAGACCCAGTACTTC

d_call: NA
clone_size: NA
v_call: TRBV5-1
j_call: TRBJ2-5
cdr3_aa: CASSLRGIQETQYF
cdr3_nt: TGCGCCAGCAGCTTGCGGGGAATCCAAGAGACCCAGTACTTC

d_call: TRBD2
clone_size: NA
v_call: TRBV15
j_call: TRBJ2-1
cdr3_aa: CATSRDLAGGPNEQFF
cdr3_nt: TGTGCCACCAGCAGAGATCTGGCGGGGGGGCCCAATGAGCAGTTCTTC

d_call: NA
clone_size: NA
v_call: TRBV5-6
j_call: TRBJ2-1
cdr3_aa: CASSLEGLSYNEQFF
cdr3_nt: TGTGCCAGCAGCTTGGAGGGGTTGTCCTACAATGAGCAGTTCTTC

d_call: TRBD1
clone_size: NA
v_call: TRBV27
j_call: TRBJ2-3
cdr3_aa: CASSPWTGGSTDTQYF
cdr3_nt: TGTGCCAGCAGTCCCTGGACAGGCGGTAGCACAGATACGCAGTATTTT

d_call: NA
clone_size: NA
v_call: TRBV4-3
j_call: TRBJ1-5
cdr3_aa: CASSQDLVVAGNQPQHF
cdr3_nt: TGCGCCAGCAGCCAAGATCTGGTGGTGGCAGGGAATCAGCCCCAGCATTTT

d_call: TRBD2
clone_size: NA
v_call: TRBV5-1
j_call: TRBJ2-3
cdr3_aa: CASSLQGLAGGYTDTQYF
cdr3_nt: TGCGCCAGCAGCCTGCAGGGACTAGCGGGGGGATACACAGATACGCAGTATTTT

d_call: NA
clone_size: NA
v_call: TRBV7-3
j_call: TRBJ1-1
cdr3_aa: CASSLVLNSPAFF
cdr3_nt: TGTGCCAGCAGCTTAGTCCTAAACTCGCCAGCTTTCTTT

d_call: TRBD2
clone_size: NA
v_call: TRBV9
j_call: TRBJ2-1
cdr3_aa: CASSPSGAHYNEQFF
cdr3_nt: TGTGCCAGCAGCCCAAGCGGGGCCCACTACAATGAGCAGTTCTTC

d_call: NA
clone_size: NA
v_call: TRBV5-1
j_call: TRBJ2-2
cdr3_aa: CASSLGPEINTGELFF
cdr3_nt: TGCGCCAGCAGCTTGGGTCCGGAGATCAACACCGGGGAGCTGTTTTTT

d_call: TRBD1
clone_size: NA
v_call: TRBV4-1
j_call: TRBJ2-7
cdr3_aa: CASSQVWDRGYEQYF
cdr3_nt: TGCGCCAGCAGCCAAGTTTGGGACAGGGGCTACGAGCAGTACTTC